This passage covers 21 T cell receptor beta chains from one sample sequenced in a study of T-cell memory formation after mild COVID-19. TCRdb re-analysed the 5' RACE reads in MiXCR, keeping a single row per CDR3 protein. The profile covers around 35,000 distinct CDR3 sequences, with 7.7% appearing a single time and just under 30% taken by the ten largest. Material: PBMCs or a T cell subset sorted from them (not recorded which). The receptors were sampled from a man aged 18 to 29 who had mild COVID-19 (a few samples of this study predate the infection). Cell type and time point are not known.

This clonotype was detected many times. CDR3 protein: CASSSWTGGETDTQYF. CDR3 in DNA: TGTGCCAGCAGCTCCTGGACAGGGGGCGAGACAGATACGCAGTATTTT. The chain recombines TRBV7-9 with TRBJ2-3; 11 nucleotides agree with TRBD1. The germline CDR1 and CDR2 sequences are SEHNR and FQNEAQ (reference sequence). The CDR3 runs 16 residues. V dropped 4 bases and J dropped 3; count of bases not matched to a gene: 6.

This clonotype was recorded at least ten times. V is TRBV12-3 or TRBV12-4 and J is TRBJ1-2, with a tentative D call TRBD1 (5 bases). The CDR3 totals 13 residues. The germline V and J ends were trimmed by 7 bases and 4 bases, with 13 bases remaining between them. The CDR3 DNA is TGTGCCAGCACATTCGGAACAGGCTATGGCTACACCTTC. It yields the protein CASTFGTGYGYTF.

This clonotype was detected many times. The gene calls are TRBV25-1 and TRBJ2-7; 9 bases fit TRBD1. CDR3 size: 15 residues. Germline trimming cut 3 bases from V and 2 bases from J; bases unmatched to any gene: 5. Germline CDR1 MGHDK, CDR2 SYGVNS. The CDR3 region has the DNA TGTGCCAGCAGTGATCATGGGGACAGGGCCTACGAGCAGTACTTC. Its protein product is CASSDHGDRAYEQYF.

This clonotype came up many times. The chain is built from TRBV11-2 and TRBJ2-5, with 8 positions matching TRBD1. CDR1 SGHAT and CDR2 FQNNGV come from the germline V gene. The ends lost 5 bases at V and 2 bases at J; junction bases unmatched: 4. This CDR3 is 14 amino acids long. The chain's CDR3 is CASSRTGPQETQYF. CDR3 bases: TGTGCCAGCAGCAGGACAGGGCCTCAAGAGACCCAGTACTTC. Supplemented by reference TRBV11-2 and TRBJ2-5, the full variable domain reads EAGVAQSPRYKIIEKRQSVAFWCNPISGHATLYWYQQILGQGPKLLIQFQNNGVVDDSQLPKDRFSAERLKGVDSTLKIQPAKLEDSAVYLCASSRTGPQETQYFGPGTRLLVL.

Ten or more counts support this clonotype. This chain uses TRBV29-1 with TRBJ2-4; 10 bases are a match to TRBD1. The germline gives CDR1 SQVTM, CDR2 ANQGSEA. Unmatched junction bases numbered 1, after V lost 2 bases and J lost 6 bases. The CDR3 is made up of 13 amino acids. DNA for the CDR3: TGCAGCGTTGAAAGGGACAGGGGAAACATTCAGTACTTC. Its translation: CSVERDRGNIQYF. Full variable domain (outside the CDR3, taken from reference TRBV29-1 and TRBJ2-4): SAVISQKPSRDICQRGTSLTIQCQVDSQVTMMFWYRQQPGQSLTLIATANQGSEATYESGFVIDKFPISRPNLTFSTLTVSNMSPEDSSIYLCSVERDRGNIQYFGAGTRLSVL.

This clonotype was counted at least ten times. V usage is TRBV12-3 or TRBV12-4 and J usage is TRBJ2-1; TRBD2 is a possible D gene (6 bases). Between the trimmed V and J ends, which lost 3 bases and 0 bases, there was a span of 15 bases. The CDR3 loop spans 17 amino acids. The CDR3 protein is CASSFLKAGSSYNEQFF. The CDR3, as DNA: TGTGCCAGCAGTTTTCTTAAGGCGGGGAGCTCCTACAATGAGCAGTTCTTC.

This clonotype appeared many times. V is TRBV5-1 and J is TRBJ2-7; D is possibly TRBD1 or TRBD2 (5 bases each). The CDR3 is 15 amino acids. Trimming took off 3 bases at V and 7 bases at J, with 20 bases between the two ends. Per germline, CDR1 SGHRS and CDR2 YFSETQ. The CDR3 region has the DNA TGCGCCAGCAGCTCCGAAGGGGCCACTACGGGGGAGCAGTACTTC. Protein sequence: CASSSEGATTGEQYF. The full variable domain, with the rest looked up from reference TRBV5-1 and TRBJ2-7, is KAGVTQTPRYLIKTRGQQVTLSCSPISGHRSVSWYQQTPGQGLQFLFEYFSETQRNKGNFPGRFSGRQFSNSRSEMNVSTLELGDSALYLCASSSEGATTGEQYFGPGTRLTVT.

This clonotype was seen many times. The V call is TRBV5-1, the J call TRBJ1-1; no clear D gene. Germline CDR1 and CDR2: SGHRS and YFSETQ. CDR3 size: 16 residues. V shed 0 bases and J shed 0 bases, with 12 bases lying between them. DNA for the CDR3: TGCGCCAGCAGCTTGGCCGGGCTTAGTTTGAACACTGAAGCTTTCTTT. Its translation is CASSLAGLSLNTEAFF.

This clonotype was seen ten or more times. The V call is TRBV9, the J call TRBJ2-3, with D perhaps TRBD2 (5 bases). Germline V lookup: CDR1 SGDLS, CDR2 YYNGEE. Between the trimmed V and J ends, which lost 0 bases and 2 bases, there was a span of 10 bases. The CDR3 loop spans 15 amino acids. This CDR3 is CASSVGASLTDTQYF. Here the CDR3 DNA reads TGTGCCAGCAGCGTAGGGGCTAGCCTCACAGATACGCAGTATTTT.

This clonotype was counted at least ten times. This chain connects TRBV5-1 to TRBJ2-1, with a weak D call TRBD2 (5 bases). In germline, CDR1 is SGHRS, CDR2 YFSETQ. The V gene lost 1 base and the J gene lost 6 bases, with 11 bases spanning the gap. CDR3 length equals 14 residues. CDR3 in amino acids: CASSLYLARNEQFF. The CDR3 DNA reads TGCGCCAGCAGCTTGTATCTAGCACGCAATGAGCAGTTCTTC.

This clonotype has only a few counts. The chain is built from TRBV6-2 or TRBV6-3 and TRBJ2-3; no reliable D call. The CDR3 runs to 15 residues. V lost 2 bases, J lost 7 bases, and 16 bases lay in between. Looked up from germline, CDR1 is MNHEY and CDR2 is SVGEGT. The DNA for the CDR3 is TGTGCCAGCAGTTACCACAAGGAAAACGCAAATACGCAGTATTTT. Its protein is CASSYHKENANTQYF.

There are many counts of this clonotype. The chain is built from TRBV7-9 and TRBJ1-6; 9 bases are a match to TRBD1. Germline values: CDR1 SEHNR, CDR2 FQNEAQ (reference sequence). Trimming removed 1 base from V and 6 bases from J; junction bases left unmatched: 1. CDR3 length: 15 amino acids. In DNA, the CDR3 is TGTGCCAGCAGCTTAGTGACAGGGGGTAATTCACCCCTCCACTTT. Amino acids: CASSLVTGGNSPLHF. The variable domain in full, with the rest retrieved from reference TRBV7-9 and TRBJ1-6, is DTGVSQNPRHKITKRGQNVTFRCDPISEHNRLYWYRQTLGQGPEFLTYFQNEAQLEKSRLLSDRFSAERPKGSFSTLEIQRTEQGDSAMYLCASSLVTGGNSPLHFGNGTRLTVT.

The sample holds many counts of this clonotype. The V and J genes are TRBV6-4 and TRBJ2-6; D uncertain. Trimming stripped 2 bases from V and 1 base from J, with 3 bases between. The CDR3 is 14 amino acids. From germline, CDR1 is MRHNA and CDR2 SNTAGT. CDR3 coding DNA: TGTGCCAGCAGTGACGGATCTGGGGCCAACGTCCTGACTTTC. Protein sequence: CASSDGSGANVLTF.

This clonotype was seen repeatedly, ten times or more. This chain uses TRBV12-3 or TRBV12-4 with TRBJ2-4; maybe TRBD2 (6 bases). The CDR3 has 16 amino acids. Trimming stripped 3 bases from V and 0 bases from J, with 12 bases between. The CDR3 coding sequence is TGTGCCAGCAGTTTCGAGTGGGGGGTAGCCAAAAACATTCAGTACTTC. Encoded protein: CASSFEWGVAKNIQYF.

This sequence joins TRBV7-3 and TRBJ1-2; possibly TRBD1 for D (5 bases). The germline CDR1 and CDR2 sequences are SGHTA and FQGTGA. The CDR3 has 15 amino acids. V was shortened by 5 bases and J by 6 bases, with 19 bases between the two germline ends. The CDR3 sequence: CASSAIPGTGNGYTF. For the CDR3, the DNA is TGTGCCAGCAGCGCCATCCCAGGGACGGGGAATGGCTACACCTTC.

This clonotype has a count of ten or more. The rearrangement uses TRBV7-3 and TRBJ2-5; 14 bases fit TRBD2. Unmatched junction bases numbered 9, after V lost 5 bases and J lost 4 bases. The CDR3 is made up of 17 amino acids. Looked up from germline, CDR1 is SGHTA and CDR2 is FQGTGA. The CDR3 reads CASSPRTSGGMRETQYF. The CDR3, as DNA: TGTGCCAGCAGCCCCCGGACTAGCGGGGGGATGAGAGAGACCCAGTACTTC. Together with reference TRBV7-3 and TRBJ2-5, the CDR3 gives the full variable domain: GAGVSQTPSNKVTEKGKYVELRCDPISGHTALYWYRQSLGQGPEFLIYFQGTGAADDSGLPNDRFFAVRPEGSVSTLKIQRTERGDSAVYLCASSPRTSGGMRETQYFGPGTRLLVL.

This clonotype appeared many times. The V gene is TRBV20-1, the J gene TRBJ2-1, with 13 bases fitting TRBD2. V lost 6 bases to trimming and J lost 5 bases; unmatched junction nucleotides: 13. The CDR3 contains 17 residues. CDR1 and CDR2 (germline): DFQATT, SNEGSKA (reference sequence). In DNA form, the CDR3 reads TGCAGTGCCACGGGACTAGCGGGGCGCCGGGGAAACAATGAGCAGTTCTTC. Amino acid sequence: CSATGLAGRRGNNEQFF.

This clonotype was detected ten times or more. CDR3 DNA: TGTGCCAGCAGCTTGCCTACTACCTACAATGAGCAGTTCTTC. Translated, it gives CASSLPTTYNEQFF. The chain links TRBV5-6 to TRBJ2-1; D ambiguous. Germline V gives CDR1 SGHDT, CDR2 YYEEEE. The ends were cut back, 1 base at V and 2 bases at J, with 7 bases in the middle. There are 14 residues in the CDR3.

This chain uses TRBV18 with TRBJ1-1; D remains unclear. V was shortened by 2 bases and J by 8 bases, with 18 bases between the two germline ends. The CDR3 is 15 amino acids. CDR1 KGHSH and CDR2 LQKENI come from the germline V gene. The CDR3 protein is CASSPNSNVRGEAFF. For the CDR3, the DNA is TGTGCCAGCTCACCAAATTCAAATGTGAGAGGAGAAGCTTTCTTT.

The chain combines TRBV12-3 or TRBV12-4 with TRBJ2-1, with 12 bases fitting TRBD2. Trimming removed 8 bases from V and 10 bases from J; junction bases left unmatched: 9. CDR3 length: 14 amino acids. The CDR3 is CASGETSGRDEQFF. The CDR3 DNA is TGTGCCAGCGGGGAGACTAGCGGGAGAGACGAGCAGTTCTTC.

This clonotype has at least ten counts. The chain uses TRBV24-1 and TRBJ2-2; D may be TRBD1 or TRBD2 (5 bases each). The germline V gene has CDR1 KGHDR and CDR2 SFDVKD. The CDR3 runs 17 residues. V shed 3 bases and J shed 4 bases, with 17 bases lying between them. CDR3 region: CATSDTFYAGSTGELFF. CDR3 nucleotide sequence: TGTGCCACCAGTGATACATTTTACGCAGGGAGCACCGGGGAGCTGTTTTTT.